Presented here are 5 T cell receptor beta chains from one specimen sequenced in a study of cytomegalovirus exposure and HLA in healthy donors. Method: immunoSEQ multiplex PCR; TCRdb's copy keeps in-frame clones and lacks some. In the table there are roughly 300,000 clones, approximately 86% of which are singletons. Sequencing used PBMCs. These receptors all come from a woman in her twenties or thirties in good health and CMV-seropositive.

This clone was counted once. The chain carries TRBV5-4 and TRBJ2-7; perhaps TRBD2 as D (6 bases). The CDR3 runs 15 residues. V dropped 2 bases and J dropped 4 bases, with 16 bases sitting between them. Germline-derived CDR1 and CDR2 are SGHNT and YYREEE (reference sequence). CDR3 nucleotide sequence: TGTGCCAGCAGCTTCGCAGGGCGGGACTCATACGAGCAGTACTTC. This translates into CASSFAGRDSYEQYF.

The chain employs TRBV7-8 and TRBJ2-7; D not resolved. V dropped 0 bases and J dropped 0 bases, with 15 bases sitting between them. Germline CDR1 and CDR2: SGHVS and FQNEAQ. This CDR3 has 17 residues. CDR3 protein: CASSLAATGSRSYEQYF. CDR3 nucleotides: TGTGCCAGCAGCTTAGCGGCCACGGGCTCCCGCTCCTACGAGCAGTACTTC.

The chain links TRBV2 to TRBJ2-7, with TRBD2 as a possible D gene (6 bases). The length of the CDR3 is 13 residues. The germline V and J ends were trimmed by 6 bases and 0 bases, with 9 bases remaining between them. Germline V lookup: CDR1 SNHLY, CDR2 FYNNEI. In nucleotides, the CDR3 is TGTGCCAGCAGGGAGGGGAGCTCCTACGAGCAGTACTTC. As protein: CASREGSSYEQYF.

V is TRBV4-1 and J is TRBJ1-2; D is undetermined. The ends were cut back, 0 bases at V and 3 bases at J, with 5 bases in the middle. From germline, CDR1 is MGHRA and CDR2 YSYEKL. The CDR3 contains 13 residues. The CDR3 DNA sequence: TGCGCCAGCAGCCAAGATGGGGACTATGGCTACACCTTC. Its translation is CASSQDGDYGYTF.

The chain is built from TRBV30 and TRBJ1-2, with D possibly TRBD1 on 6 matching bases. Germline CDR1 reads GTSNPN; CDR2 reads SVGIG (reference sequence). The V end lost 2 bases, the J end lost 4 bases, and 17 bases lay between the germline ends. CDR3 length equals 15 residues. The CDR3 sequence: CAWSRFGGQGYGYTF. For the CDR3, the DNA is TGTGCCTGGAGTCGGTTCGGGGGGCAGGGCTATGGCTACACCTTC. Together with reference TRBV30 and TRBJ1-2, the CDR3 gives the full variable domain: SQTIHQWPATLVQPVGSPLSLECTVEGTSNPNLYWYRQAAGRGLQLLFYSVGIGQISSEVPQNLSASRPQDRQFILSSKKLLLSDSGFYLCAWSRFGGQGYGYTFGSGTRLTVV.